This passage covers 18 T cell receptor beta chains from one sample sequenced in a study of tissue T cells after allogeneic stem cell transplantation. Profiled with immunoSEQ multiplex PCR; TCRdb holds only in-frame clones, not every one. The sample consists of a few thousand clones, 40% to 55% of them appearing once. The time point: mouse harvest day 14 after allogeneic transplant. Mouse grafts combined 10^7 T-cell-depleted bone marrow cells with 10^6 splenic CD5+ T cells. The sample consisted of gut tissue. The receptors stem from a female BALB/c mouse given C57BL/6 T cells with graft-versus-host disease after an allogeneic hematopoietic cell transplant.

Details on this clone: Gene names and germline refer to mouse. The read is 1 residue too short to cover the CDR3 end, so that end is filled in from the germline J gene. J is TRBJ2-5 and V is TRBV3; D is unclear. The germline V and J ends were trimmed by 1 base and 5 bases, with 7 bases remaining between them. CDR3 length equals 13 residues. The germline V gene encodes CDR1 SNHLY and CDR2 FYNGKV (reference sequence). CDR3 in amino acids: CASSLVGLDTQYF. Incomplete CDR3 DNA: TGTGCCAGCAGCTTAGTTGGGTTAGACACCCAGTAC. Complete variable domain (other parts from reference TRBV3 and TRBJ2-5): GPKVLQIPSHQIIDMGQMVTLNCDPVSNHLYFYWYKQILGQQMEFLVNFYNGKVMEKSKLFKDQFSVERPDGSYFTLKIQPTALEDSAVYFCASSLVGLDTQYFGPGTRLLVL.

This clone has only a few counts. All gene names here are mouse names. The CDR3 goes on 1 residue after the read ends, and that part is filled in from the germline J gene. The chain joins TRBV26 to TRBJ2-7; TRBD1 matches 11 bases. Trimming removed 2 bases from V and 2 bases from J; junction bases left unmatched: 2. The CDR3 totals 15 residues. CDR1 and CDR2 (germline): KGHPV, FQNQEV (reference sequence). This CDR3 is CASSLTGQGAYEQYF. The DNA read from the CDR3 is TGTGCCAGCAGTCTGACGGGACAGGGGGCCTATGAACAGTAC.

With respect to this clone: Gene names denote mouse genes. Partial CDR3 DNA: TGTGCCAGCAGATCCTTACTGGGGGGCCAAGACACCCAGTAC. It specifies CASRSLLGGQDTQY. The CDR3 as a whole reads CASRSLLGGQDTQYF. J is TRBJ2-5 and V is TRBV26; 9 bases are a match to TRBD2. The DNA ends 1 residue before the CDR3 does, and the rest of the CDR3 is filled in from the germline J gene. The V gene end was trimmed by 6 bases and the J gene end by 2 bases; junction bases not matched to a gene: 6. The CDR3 has 15 amino acids. CDR1 and CDR2 (germline): KGHPV, FQNQEV (reference sequence).

Turning to this clone: Genes and germline are mouse. The CDR3 is CSSSRLGGSAETLYF. The part of the CDR3 DNA that was read is TGCTCCAGCAGTCGACTGGGGGGTAGTGCAGAAACGCTGTAT. The rearrangement links TRBV23 to TRBJ2-3; TRBD2 is the table's D call and was not checked against the DNA. The read terminates 1 residue ahead of where the CDR3 ends, so the germline J gene completes it. Germline lookup yields CDR1 KGHTA and CDR2 FQNQQP. This CDR3 has 15 residues.

As for this clone: Germline and genes here are mouse. The read finishes 1 residue shy of the CDR3 end, and the germline J gene is used to complete it. The chain is built from TRBV26 and TRBJ1-2; 7 bases are shared with TRBD1. Germline trimming cut 2 bases from V and 3 bases from J; bases unmatched to any gene: 3. Per germline, CDR1 KGHPV and CDR2 FQNQEV (reference sequence). The length of the CDR3 is 14 residues. The chain's CDR3 is CASSLEGAYSDYTF. CDR3 bases read: TGTGCCAGCAGTCTGGAGGGGGCGTACTCCGACTACACC.

For this clone: Gene names follow the mouse nomenclature. Read coverage stops 1 residue before the CDR3 terminus; the germline J gene supplies the remainder. V usage is TRBV3 and J usage is TRBJ1-5; no reliable D call. There are 13 residues in the CDR3. Trimming removed 4 bases from V and 3 bases from J, with 7 bases in between. CDR1 and CDR2 from the germline V gene are SNHLY and FYNGKV (reference sequence). CDR3: CASSSTVNQAPLF. The sequenced part of the CDR3 DNA is TGTGCCAGCAGCTCAACAGTCAACCAGGCTCCGCTT.

This clone came up once. The genes are named according to mouse. The read finishes 1 residue shy of the CDR3 end, and the germline J gene is used to complete it. This chain joins TRBV12-2 and TRBJ2-4, with 8 bases aligning to TRBD2. The V gene end was trimmed by 1 base and the J gene end by 0 bases; junction bases not matched to a gene: 2. Germline V gives CDR1 SGHLS, CDR2 HYDKME. This CDR3 spans 15 amino acids. The CDR3 bases that were read are TGTGCCAGCTCTCTTCGGACTGGGAGTCAAAACACCTTGTAC. It codes for CASSLRTGSQNTLY. The whole CDR3 protein reads CASSLRTGSQNTLYF.

The sample holds a few counts of this clone. The germline and genes are mouse ones. Read coverage stops 1 residue before the CDR3 terminus; the germline J gene supplies the remainder. This chain uses TRBV19 with TRBJ2-1; 10 bases fit TRBD1. From germline, CDR1 is FNHDT and CDR2 SITEND (reference sequence). The J segment lost 5 bases and the V segment lost 2 bases, leaving 4 bases of the junction unmatched. This CDR3 region has 15 residues. The sequenced part of the CDR3 DNA is TGTGCCAGCAGTATCCAGACAGGGGGCCATGCTGAGCAGTTC. It is translated as CASSIQTGGHAEQF. The complete CDR3 protein is CASSIQTGGHAEQFF.

Concerning this clone itself: Here the gene names and germline are mouse. The read is 1 residue too short to cover the CDR3 end, so that end is filled in from the germline J gene. This chain joins TRBV26 and TRBJ2-5, with 8 positions matching TRBD2. V shed 3 bases and J 2 bases; nucleotides not matched to a gene: 1. Germline values: CDR1 KGHPV, CDR2 FQNQEV (reference sequence). The CDR3 has 14 residues. CDR3: CASSLLGVQDTQYF. CDR3 DNA, as far as it was read: TGTGCCAGCAGTCTACTGGGGGTCCAAGACACCCAGTAC.

A remark on this clone: Gene names denote mouse genes. The CDR3 is cut off 1 residue early in the read; its end comes from the germline J gene. The chain has TRBV13-1 and TRBJ2-3, with D possibly matching TRBD1 (5 bases). Trimming removed 0 bases from V and 3 bases from J, with 11 bases in between. CDR1 is NSHNY, CDR2 SYGAGN, per germline. The CDR3 consists of 15 residues. The CDR3 sequence: CASSDVRGRAETLYF. The DNA read from the CDR3 is TGTGCCAGCAGTGATGTTAGGGGAAGAGCAGAAACGCTGTAT.

In the case of this clone: Gene names denote mouse genes. The CDR3 end is not reached by the read, which stops 1 residue before it; the germline J gene fills it in. The rearrangement joins TRBV26 to TRBJ2-3; 9 positions match TRBD2. Per the germline V gene, CDR1 is KGHPV and CDR2 is FQNQEV (reference sequence). The V gene end was trimmed by 4 bases and the J gene end by 1 base; junction bases not matched to a gene: 3. The CDR3 runs to 15 residues. The CDR3 bases that were read are TGTGCCAGCAGTCCGACTGGGGGAGGTGCAGAAACGCTGTAT. Encoded protein: CASSPTGGGAETLY. The complete CDR3 sequence is CASSPTGGGAETLYF. The variable domain in full, with the rest retrieved from reference TRBV26 and TRBJ2-3, is NSKVIQTPRYLVKGQGQKAKMRCIPEKGHPVVFWYQQNKNNEFKFLINFQNQEVLQQIDMTEKRFSAECPSNSPCSLEIQSSEAGDSALYLCASSPTGGGAETLYFGSGTRLTVL.

On this clone itself: The germline and genes are mouse ones. CDR3 amino acids: CASSPGQGVEVFF. The sequenced CDR3 bases are TGTGCCAGCAGTCCCGGGCAGGGGGTGGAAGTCTTC. The chain joins TRBV26 to TRBJ1-1, with 7 bases matching TRBD1. Coverage ceases 1 residue before the CDR3 finishes, and the germline J gene fills in the end. V shed 4 bases, J shed 8 bases, and the junction held 7 bases outside the gene matches. Germline CDR1 is KGHPV and CDR2 is FQNQEV (reference sequence). This CDR3 region has 13 residues.

Details on this clone: Gene names follow the mouse nomenclature. The missing CDR3 end, 1 residue past where the read stops, is filled in from the germline J gene. The chain employs TRBV26 and TRBJ1-4; 11 nucleotides align to TRBD1. Germline V gene lookup returns CDR1 KGHPV and CDR2 FQNQEV (reference sequence). This CDR3 has 16 residues. Trimming took 6 bases from V and 3 from J; bases not matched to a gene: 6. CDR3 sequence: CASSRDRGRPNERLFF. CDR3 bases read: TGTGCCAGCAGCCGGGACAGGGGGAGGCCCAACGAAAGATTATTT.

In its sample, this clone was seen a few times. Gene names and germline match the mouse. With the read ending 1 residue before the CDR3 end, the germline J gene is used to fill in that end. The rearrangement uses TRBV15 and TRBJ2-7, with 10 bases aligning to TRBD2. This CDR3 comprises 13 residues. Germline V lookup: CDR1 SGHND, CDR2 FRSKSL. The ends lost 7 bases at V and 4 bases at J; junction bases unmatched: 4. The CDR3 bases that were read are TGTGCCAGCACTCTGGGGGGGCGTTATGAACAGTAC. It codes for CASTLGGRYEQY. The whole CDR3 is CASTLGGRYEQYF.

This clone is judged large. Germline and genes: mouse. The CDR3 extends 1 residue past the end of the read, so its final part is completed from the germline J gene. The chain uses TRBV19 and TRBJ2-4, with TRBD2 as a possible D gene (6 bases). The CDR3 has 13 amino acids. Per the germline V gene, CDR1 is FNHDT and CDR2 is SITEND (reference sequence). V lost 6 bases and J 5 bases, leaving 13 bases between the germline ends. CDR3 sequence: CASTPGTLNTLYF. The part of the CDR3 DNA that was read is TGTGCCAGCACCCCCGGGACTTTAAACACCTTGTAC.

Note on this clone: The listed genes are named as in mouse. The read gets to within 1 residue of the CDR3 end, and the germline J gene fills in the rest. The chain joins TRBV3 to TRBJ1-4; 7 bases match TRBD1. The CDR3 runs 14 residues. With 2 bases clipped from V and 3 bases from J, the junction kept 0 bases outside the gene matches. The germline V gene has CDR1 SNHLY and CDR2 FYNGKV (reference sequence). CDR3 DNA, as far as it was read: TGTGCCAGCAGCTTACAGGGGGCCAACGAAAGATTATTT. The encoded protein is CASSLQGANERLF. The CDR3 reads in full as CASSLQGANERLFF. Looking up the rest from reference TRBV3 and TRBJ1-4 gives the full variable domain: GPKVLQIPSHQIIDMGQMVTLNCDPVSNHLYFYWYKQILGQQMEFLVNFYNGKVMEKSKLFKDQFSVERPDGSYFTLKIQPTALEDSAVYFCASSLQGANERLFFGHGTKLSVL.

Comments on this clone: Gene names follow the mouse nomenclature. From the germline J gene comes the end of the CDR3, since the read stops 1 residue before it. The V and J genes are TRBV26 and TRBJ1-5; D is uncertain. Germline CDR1 reads KGHPV; CDR2 reads FQNQEV (reference sequence). V lost 2 bases and J 0 bases, leaving 5 bases between the germline ends. The CDR3 consists of 14 residues. The covered CDR3 bases are TGTGCCAGCAGTCTGCTCGTTAACAACCAGGCTCCGCTT. It yields the protein CASSLLVNNQAPL. The whole CDR3 sequence is CASSLLVNNQAPLF. Full variable domain (remainder filled in from reference TRBV26 and TRBJ1-5): NSKVIQTPRYLVKGQGQKAKMRCIPEKGHPVVFWYQQNKNNEFKFLINFQNQEVLQQIDMTEKRFSAECPSNSPCSLEIQSSEAGDSALYLCASSLLVNNQAPLFGEGTRLSVL.

About this clone: Mouse names are used for the genes. The read is 1 residue too short to cover the CDR3 end, so that end is filled in from the germline J gene. The V call is TRBV1, the J call TRBJ1-5, with no clear D. V lost 0 bases and J lost 5, with 5 bases in between. Germline V gene data show CDR1 as NSQYPW and CDR2 as LRSPGD (reference sequence). The CDR3 loop spans 13 amino acids. The DNA read from the CDR3 is TGCACCTGCAGTGCAGATCCAGACCAGGCTCCGCTT. Its protein is CTCSADPDQAPL. The entire CDR3 reads CTCSADPDQAPLF. The full variable domain, in which reference TRBV1 and TRBJ1-5 provide the parts outside the CDR3, is VTLLEQNPRWRLVPRGQAVNLRCILKNSQYPWMSWYQQDLQKQLQWLFTLRSPGDKEVKSLPGADYLATRVTDTELRLQVANMSQGRTLYCTCSADPDQAPLFGEGTRLSVL.